This TCR beta chain stems from a study of blood T cell repertoires in COVID-19. Study-wide background: From the United States, Italy and Spain came samples of acute and convalescent COVID-19.

The germline V and J ends were trimmed by 4 bases and 2 bases, with 13 bases remaining between them. The CDR3 is 14 residues long. Germline V gives CDR1 SGHRS, CDR2 YFSETQ. The method was immunoSEQ multiplex PCR; TCRdb's version includes in-frame clones alone and lacks a portion of them. The sample has fewer than 300,000 clones; more than 65% are singletons. The count of this clone is one. The J gene is TRBJ2-7, the V gene TRBV5-1; possible D gene TRBD2, 6 bases. This TCR was recovered from a woman younger than 35 with acute or convalescent COVID-19. The sample taken for sequencing was peripheral blood. The CDR3 loop reads CASSPRESPYEQYF. The CDR3 coding sequence is TGCGCCAGCAGCCCCCGGGAGAGCCCCTACGAGCAGTACTTC.